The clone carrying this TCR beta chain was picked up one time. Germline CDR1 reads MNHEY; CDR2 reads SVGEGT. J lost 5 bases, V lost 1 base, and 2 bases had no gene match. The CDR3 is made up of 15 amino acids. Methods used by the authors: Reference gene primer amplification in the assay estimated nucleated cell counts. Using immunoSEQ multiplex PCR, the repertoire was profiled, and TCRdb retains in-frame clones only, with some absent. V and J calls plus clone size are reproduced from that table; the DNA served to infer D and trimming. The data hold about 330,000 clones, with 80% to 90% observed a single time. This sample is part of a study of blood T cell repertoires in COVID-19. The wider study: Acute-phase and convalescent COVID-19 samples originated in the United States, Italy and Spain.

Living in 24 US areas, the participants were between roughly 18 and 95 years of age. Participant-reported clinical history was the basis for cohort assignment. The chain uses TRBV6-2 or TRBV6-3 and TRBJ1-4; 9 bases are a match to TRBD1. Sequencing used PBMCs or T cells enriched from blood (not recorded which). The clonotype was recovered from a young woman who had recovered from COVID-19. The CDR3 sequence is CASSYYRGRNEKLFF. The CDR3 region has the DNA TGTGCCAGCAGTTACTACAGGGGGCGAAATGAAAAACTGTTTTTT.